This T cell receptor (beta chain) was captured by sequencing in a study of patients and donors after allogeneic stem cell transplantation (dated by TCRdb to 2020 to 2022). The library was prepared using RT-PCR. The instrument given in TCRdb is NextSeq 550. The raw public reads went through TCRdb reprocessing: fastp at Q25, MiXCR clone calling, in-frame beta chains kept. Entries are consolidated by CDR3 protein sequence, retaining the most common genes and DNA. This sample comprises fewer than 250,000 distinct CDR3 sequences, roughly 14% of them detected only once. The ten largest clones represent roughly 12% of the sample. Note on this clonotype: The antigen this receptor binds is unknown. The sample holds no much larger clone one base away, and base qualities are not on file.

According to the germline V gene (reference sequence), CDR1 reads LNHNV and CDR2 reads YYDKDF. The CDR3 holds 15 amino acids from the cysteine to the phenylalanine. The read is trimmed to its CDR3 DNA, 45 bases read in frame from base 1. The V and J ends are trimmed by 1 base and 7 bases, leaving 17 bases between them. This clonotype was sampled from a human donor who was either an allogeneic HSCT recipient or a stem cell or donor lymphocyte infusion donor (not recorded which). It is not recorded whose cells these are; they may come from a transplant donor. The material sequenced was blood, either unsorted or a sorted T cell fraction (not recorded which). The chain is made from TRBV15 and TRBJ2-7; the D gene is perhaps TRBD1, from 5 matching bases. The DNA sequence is TGTGCCACCAGCAGAGGCGGCCAGGGATTTGGGGAGCAGTACTTC. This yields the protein CATSRGGQGFGEQYF.